The entry below gives a single T cell receptor beta chain sequence along with its context. Its antigen has not been determined. No quality values exist for individual bases; no much larger clone is one base distant. This sample stems from a study of multiple sclerosis patients with progressive multifocal leukoencephalopathy (dated by TCRdb to about 2019). Study-level background: Peripheral T and B cells were examined in MS patients who developed PML (4 under natalizumab, 1 after alemtuzumab) and in treated patients who did not develop PML. The goal of the study was to detect any JC virus-specific or public T-cell expansions that arose at the time of PML onset. Longitudinal follow-up was performed in two natalizumab-treated patients who later developed PML, from before therapy through 6 and 12 months to PML onset.

Paper-wide results and their limitations: No common TRBV or TRBJ gene usage or preferential TRBV-TRBJ pairings were detected when PML developed. In most PML patients, lower normalized Shannon entropy suggested less diverse TRB repertoires, while the natalizumab-treated controls had values close to 1. With only a small, descriptive cohort, it remained unclear whether the findings reflect JC virus infection or general immunocompromise. Only peripheral blood was analyzed, although cerebrospinal fluid or brain lymphocytes might be more informative for natalizumab-associated PML. TRB clones above 0.5% frequency appeared only in PML patients, but expanded clones at PML onset were already present before and during natalizumab therapy.

Its CDR3 holds 15 amino acids, cysteine through phenylalanine. The DNA shown is the 45-base CDR3, in frame from base 1. Sequences MNHNS (CDR1) and SASEGT (CDR2) are obtained from the germline V gene. V loses 1 base, J loses 7 bases, and the germline ends lie 14 bases apart. Reading the label with the study, this specimen's time point is: about a year of natalizumab therapy. The treatment or condition label of this sample denotes: on natalizumab therapy at sampling. Controls were about five natalizumab-treated MS patients who did not develop PML, sampled longitudinally. Every listed patient had earlier received interferon beta, and every PML patient was female. Blood samples for T1 were taken at 6 months of natalizumab therapy, and blood samples for T2 were taken at 12 months of natalizumab therapy. Isolation of peripheral blood mononuclear cells was performed by Ficoll-Hypaque density gradient centrifugation.

Using the immunoSEQ two-step multiplex PCR at survey-level depth, TRB CDR3 regions were amplified from genomic DNA. Synthetic inline TR CDR3 controls covering all V-J pairings were spiked into each PCR to estimate template counts and remove amplification bias. Reads went through processing to reduce amplification and sequencing bias, and quantification was done against synthetic TR CDR3 analogs. The published analysis was carried out like this. Raw data were processed in ImmunoSEQ Analyzer, removing out-of-frame sequences and CDR3s with stop codons, and genes were named by IMGT nomenclature. Repertoire diversity was summarized as normalized Shannon entropy, defined as 1 minus Pielou's evenness. TRB sequences were treated as identical only when sharing V gene, J gene and CDR3. Public PML clonotypes were CDR3s found in two or more PML-onset samples but not found earlier, in controls, or in public databases. Position-by-position CDR3 amino acid composition was analyzed in Skylign with the observed count method. Sourced from immuneACCESS, this table was stored by TCRdb with only in-frame sequences that have V and J called. A share of the clones is absent; for the studies checked, an unresolved V gene accounts for under half, and the remainder has no known explanation. D and trimming come from the DNA, and the V and J calls and clone size come from that table. For this sample there are under 30,000 clones; around 89% appear just once. Clones ranked in the top ten supply approximately 1.3% of the sample.

This sample comprised PBMCs, obtained from a patient treated with natalizumab. The sequence joins TRBV6-1 to TRBJ2-1; the D gene is possibly TRBD1 or TRBD2, with 6 bases matching each. This receptor was identified in a human donor with multiple sclerosis. DNA sequence: TGTGCCAGCAGTGAAGAACCGGGGGCTCGGAATGAGCAGTTCTTC. This translates into CASSEEPGARNEQFF.